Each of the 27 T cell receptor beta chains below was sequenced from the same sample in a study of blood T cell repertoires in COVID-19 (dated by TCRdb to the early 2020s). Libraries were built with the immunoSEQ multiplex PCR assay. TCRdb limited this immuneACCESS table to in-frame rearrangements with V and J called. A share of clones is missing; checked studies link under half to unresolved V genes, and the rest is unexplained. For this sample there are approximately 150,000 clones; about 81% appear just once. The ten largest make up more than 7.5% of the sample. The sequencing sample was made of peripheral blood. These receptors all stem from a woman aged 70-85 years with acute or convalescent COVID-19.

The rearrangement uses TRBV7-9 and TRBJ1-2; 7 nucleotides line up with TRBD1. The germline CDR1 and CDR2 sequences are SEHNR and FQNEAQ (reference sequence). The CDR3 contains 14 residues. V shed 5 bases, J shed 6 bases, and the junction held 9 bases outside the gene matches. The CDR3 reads CASSHPGQSDGYTF. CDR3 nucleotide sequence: TGTGCCAGCAGCCACCCGGGACAGAGTGATGGCTACACCTTC.

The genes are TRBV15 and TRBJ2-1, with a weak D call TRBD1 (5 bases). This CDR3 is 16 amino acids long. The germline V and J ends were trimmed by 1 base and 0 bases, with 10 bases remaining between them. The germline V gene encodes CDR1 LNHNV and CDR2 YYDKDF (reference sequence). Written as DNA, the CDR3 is TGTGCCACCAGCAGAGGGACATCGAGCTCCTACAATGAGCAGTTCTTC. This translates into CATSRGTSSSYNEQFF.

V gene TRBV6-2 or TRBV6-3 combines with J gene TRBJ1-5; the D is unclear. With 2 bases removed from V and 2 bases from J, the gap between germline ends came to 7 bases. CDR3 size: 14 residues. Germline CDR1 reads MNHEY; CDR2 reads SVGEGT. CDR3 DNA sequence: TGTGCCAGCAGTTACGGGCGGGGCAATCAGCCCCAGCATTTT. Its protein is CASSYGRGNQPQHF.

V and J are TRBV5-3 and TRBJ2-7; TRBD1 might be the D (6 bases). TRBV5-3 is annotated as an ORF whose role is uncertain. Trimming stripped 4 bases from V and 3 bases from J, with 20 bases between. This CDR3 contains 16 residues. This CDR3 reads CARSLRQEPGYYEQYF. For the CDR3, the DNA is TGTGCCAGAAGCCTCCGACAGGAGCCTGGTTACTACGAGCAGTACTTC.

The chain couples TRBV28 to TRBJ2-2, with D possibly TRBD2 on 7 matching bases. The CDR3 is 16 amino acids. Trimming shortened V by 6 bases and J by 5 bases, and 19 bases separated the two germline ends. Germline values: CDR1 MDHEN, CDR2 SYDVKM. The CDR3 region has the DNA TGTGCCAGCAGCCAACACACGGGGGGCGGGACCGGGGAGCTGTTTTTT. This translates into CASSQHTGGGTGELFF.

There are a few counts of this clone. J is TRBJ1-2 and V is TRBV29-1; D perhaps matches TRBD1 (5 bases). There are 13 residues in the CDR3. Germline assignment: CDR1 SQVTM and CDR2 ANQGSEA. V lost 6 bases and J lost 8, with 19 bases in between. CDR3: CSVKNQGGGGYTF. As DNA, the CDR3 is TGCAGCGTCAAAAACCAGGGTGGAGGGGGCTACACCTTC.

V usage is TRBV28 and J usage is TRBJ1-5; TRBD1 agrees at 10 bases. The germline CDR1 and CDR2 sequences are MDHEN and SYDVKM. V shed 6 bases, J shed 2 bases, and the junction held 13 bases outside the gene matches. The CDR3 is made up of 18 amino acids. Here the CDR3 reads CASRPYRDRGIGNQPQHF. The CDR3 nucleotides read TGTGCCAGCAGACCCTACCGGGACAGGGGTATCGGCAATCAGCCCCAGCATTTT.

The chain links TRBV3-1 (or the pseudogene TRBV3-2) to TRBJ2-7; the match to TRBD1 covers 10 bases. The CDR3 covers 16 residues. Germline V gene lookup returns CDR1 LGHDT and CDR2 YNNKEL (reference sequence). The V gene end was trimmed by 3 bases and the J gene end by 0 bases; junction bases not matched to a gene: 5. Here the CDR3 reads CASSHPWTGGSYEQYF. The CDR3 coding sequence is TGTGCCAGCAGCCACCCGTGGACAGGGGGCTCCTACGAGCAGTACTTC.

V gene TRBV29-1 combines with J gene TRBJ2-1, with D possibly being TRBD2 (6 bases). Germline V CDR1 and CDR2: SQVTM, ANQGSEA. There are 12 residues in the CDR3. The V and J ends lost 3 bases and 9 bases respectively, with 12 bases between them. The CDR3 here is CSVEKTSGEQFF. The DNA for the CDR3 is TGCAGCGTTGAGAAGACTAGTGGTGAGCAGTTCTTC.

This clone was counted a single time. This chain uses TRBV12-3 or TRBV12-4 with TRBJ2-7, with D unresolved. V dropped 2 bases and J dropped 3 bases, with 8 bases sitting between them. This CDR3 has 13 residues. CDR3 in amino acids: CASSLKGDYEQYF. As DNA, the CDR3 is TGTGCCAGCAGTTTAAAAGGAGACTACGAGCAGTACTTC.

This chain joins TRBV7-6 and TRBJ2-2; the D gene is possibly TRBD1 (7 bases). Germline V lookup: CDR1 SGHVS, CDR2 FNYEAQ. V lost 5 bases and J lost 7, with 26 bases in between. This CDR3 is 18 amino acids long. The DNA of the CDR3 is TGTGCCAGCAGCCCCGTAGCGTTTTACAGGGGAGGCGGCGGGGAGCTGTTTTTT. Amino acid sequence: CASSPVAFYRGGGGELFF.

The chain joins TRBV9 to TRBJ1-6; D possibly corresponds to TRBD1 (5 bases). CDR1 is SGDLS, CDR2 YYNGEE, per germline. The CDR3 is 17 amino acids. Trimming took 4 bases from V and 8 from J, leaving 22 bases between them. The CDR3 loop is CASSLRVGHSMDSPLHF. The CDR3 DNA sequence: TGTGCCAGCAGCCTCAGGGTGGGGCATAGCATGGATTCACCCCTCCACTTT.

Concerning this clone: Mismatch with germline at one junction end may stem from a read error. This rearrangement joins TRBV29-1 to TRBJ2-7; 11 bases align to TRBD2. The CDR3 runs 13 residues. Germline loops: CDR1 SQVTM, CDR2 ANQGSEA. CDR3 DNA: TGCAGCGTACTAGCGGGAGTCTCCCACGAGCAGTACTTC. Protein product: CSVLAGVSHEQYF.

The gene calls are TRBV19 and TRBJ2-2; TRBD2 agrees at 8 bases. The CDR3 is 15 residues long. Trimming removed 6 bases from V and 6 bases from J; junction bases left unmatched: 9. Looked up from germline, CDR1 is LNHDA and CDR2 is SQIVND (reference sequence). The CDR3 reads CASRSPGGPSGELFF. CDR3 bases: TGTGCCAGTAGATCTCCGGGAGGGCCGTCCGGGGAGCTGTTTTTT.

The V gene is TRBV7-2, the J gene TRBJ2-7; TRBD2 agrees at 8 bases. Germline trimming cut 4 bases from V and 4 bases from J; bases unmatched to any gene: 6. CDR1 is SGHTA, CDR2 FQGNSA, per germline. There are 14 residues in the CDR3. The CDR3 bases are TGTGCCAGCAGCTCTAGCGGGTTGAATTACGAGCAGTACTTC. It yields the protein CASSSSGLNYEQYF.

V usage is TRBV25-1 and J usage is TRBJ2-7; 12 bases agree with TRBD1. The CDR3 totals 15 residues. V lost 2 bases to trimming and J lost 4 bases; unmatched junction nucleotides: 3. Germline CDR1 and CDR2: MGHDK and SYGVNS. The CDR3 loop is CASSEPGQGAYEQYF. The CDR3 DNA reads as TGTGCCAGCAGTGAACCGGGACAGGGGGCATACGAGCAGTACTTC.

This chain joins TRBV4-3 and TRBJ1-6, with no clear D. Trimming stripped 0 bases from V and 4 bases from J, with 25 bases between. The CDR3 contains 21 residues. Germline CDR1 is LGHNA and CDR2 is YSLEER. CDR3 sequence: CASSQDTPLDGSTGYNSPLHF. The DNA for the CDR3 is TGCGCCAGCAGCCAAGATACCCCCCTGGACGGGTCCACGGGGTATAATTCACCCCTCCACTTT.

DNA for the CDR3: TGTGCCAGCAGCGGCTACAGGGGGATGGCTTTCTTT. Encoded protein: CASSGYRGMAFF. The rearrangement joins TRBV7-2 to TRBJ1-1; TRBD1 aligns across 8 bases. The CDR3 spans 12 residues. In germline, CDR1 is SGHTA, CDR2 FQGNSA. Trimming removed 5 bases from V and 11 bases from J; junction bases left unmatched: 7.

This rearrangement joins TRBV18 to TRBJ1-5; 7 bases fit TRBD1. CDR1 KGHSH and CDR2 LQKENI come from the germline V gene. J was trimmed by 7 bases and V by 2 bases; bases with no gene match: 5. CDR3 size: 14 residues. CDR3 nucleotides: TGTGCCAGCTCACCAGACAGGGCTCAGCAGCCCCAGCATTTT. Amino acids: CASSPDRAQQPQHF.

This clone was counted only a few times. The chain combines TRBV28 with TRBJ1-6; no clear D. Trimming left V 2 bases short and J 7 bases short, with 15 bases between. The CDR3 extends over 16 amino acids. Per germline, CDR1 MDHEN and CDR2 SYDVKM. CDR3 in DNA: TGTGCCAGCAGTTTAGGTGGAGGGATTACCAATTCACCCCTCCACTTT. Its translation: CASSLGGGITNSPLHF.

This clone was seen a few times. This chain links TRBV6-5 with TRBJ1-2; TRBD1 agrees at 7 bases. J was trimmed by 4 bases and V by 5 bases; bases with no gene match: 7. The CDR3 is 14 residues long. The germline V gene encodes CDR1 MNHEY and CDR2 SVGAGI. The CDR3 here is CASSLQGSGYGYTF. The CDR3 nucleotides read TGTGCCAGCAGTCTACAGGGGAGTGGCTATGGCTACACCTTC.

The CDR3 sequence: CASSLTGSGNTIYF. The CDR3 nucleotides read TGTGCCAGCAGCTTGACAGGCTCTGGAAACACCATATATTTT. The J gene is TRBJ1-3, the V gene TRBV7-9, with a weak D call TRBD1 (6 bases). The CDR3 is 14 residues long. CDR1 is SEHNR and CDR2 is FQNEAQ in the germline V gene (reference sequence). V shed 3 bases and J shed 0 bases, with 6 bases lying between them.

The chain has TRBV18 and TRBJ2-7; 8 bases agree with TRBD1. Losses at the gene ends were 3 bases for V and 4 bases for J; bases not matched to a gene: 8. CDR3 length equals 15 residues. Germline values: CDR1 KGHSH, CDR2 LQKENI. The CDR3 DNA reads TGTGCCAGCTCACCTTTTGGGACAGGCATTTACGAGCAGTACTTC. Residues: CASSPFGTGIYEQYF.

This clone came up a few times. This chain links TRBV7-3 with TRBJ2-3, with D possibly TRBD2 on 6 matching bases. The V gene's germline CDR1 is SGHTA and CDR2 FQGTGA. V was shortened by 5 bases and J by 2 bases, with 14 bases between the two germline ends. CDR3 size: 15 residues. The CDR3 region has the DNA TGTGCCAGCAGCCCCGGGGCGGGATTCACAGATACGCAGTATTTT. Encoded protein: CASSPGAGFTDTQYF.

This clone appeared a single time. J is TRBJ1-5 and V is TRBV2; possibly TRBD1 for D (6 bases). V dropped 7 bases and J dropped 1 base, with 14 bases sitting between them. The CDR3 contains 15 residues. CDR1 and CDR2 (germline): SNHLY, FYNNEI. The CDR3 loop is CASTPSGVSNQPQHF. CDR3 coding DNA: TGTGCCAGCACCCCCTCAGGGGTCAGCAATCAGCCCCAGCATTTT.

CDR3 sequence reads: CATSRGREVVDTQYF. Written as DNA, the CDR3 is TGTGCCACCAGCAGAGGACGGGAGGTGGTAGATACGCAGTATTTT. The chain employs TRBV15 and TRBJ2-3; 7 bases map to TRBD2. CDR1 LNHNV and CDR2 YYDKDF come from the germline V gene (reference sequence). The CDR3 loop spans 15 amino acids. V dropped 1 base and J dropped 5; count of bases not matched to a gene: 6.

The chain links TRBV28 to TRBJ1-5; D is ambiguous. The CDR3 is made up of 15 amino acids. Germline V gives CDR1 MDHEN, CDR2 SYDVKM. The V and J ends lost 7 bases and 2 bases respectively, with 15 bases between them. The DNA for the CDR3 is TGTGCCAGCATCCGGCGGGCGAGGGGCAATCAGCCCCAGCATTTT. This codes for CASIRRARGNQPQHF.